One sample yielded the 32 T cell receptor beta chains listed below, sequenced in a study of cytomegalovirus exposure and HLA in healthy donors (dated by TCRdb to 2015 to 2018). Receptor amplification or capture employed the immunoSEQ multiplex PCR assay. For the multiplex PCR, a mixture combining 60 forward primers for TCR Vbeta segments and 13 reverse primers for TCR Jbeta segments was used. Entries here come from immuneACCESS through TCRdb and include only in-frame sequences with V and J called. Some clones fail to appear in such tables; in the studies checked, an unresolved V gene covers under half of the shortfall, and the cause of the remainder is unknown. The sample table lists roughly 100,000 clones, around 80% of them with a count of one. The ten biggest clones cover around 5.1% of the sample. Input material: PBMCs. These receptors came from a female donor in good health and CMV-seropositive.

The V gene is TRBV7-8, the J gene TRBJ2-2; 10 bases fit TRBD2. J gave up 1 base and V 4 bases, and 15 bases lay outside the gene matches. Germline V lookup: CDR1 SGHVS, CDR2 FQNEAQ. This CDR3 comprises 20 residues. The CDR3 DNA is TGTGCCAGCAGCTCACGACAGGGGTTCCCTAGCGGGGGGAACACCGGGGAGCTGTTTTTT. It is translated as CASSSRQGFPSGGNTGELFF.

The genes are TRBV5-1 and TRBJ2-3, with a weak D call TRBD2 (5 bases). Germline loops: CDR1 SGHRS, CDR2 YFSETQ. Trimming cost V 0 bases and J 2 bases, with 7 bases left between them. The CDR3 covers 14 residues. This CDR3 is CASSLDGLTDTQYF. CDR3 nucleotide sequence: TGCGCCAGCAGCTTGGATGGACTCACAGATACGCAGTATTTT.

The rearrangement links TRBV18 to TRBJ1-3; D is undetermined. Trimming pared 3 bases from V and 8 bases from J, leaving 17 bases between. The CDR3 loop spans 15 amino acids. Germline CDR1 is KGHSH and CDR2 is LQKENI. In nucleotides, the CDR3 is TGTGCCAGCTCACCTAGGACCGGGAGTAGGGACACCATATATTTT. Residues: CASSPRTGSRDTIYF. Together with reference TRBV18 and TRBJ1-3, the CDR3 gives the full variable domain: NAGVMQNPRHLVRRRGQEARLRCSPMKGHSHVYWYRQLPEEGLKFMVYLQKENIIDESGMPKERFSAEFPKEGPSILRIQQVVRGDSAAYFCASSPRTGSRDTIYFGEGSWLTVV.

The CDR3 sequence is CASSDHRVYQETQYF. CDR3 DNA: TGTGCCAGCAGTGATCACAGGGTCTACCAAGAGACCCAGTACTTC. The chain recombines TRBV25-1 with TRBJ2-5, with D maybe TRBD1 (6 bases). CDR3 length: 15 residues. V was pared by 3 bases and J by 0 bases, with 11 bases between. The germline CDR1 and CDR2 sequences are MGHDK and SYGVNS.

The chain uses TRBV29-1 and TRBJ1-2, with 9 bases fitting TRBD1. V was clipped by 4 bases and J by 8 bases; unmatched bases: 8. The CDR3 loop spans 13 amino acids. Germline V gives CDR1 SQVTM, CDR2 ANQGSEA. CDR3 DNA: TGCAGCGTTGGGACAACAGGGGGCTTAGGCTACACCTTC. Translating it yields CSVGTTGGLGYTF.

V gene TRBV12-2 combines with J gene TRBJ1-1; no DNA check was done on the table's D call, TRBD1. TRBV12-2 is noted as a pseudogene. The CDR3 is made up of 17 amino acids. CDR3 nucleotide sequence: TGTGCAAGTCGCGTACAGGGTGGATCTAGGGGTAACACTGAAGCTTTCTTT. Its translation: CASRVQGGSRGNTEAFF.

The chain combines TRBV28 with TRBJ2-2; 7 bases map to TRBD1. The junction had 13 bases not matched to a gene; V was cut back by 6 bases and J by 6 bases. CDR1 is MDHEN and CDR2 is SYDVKM in the germline V gene. The CDR3 loop spans 16 amino acids. This chain's CDR3 is CASSSASGTAPGELFF. The CDR3 DNA reads TGTGCCAGCAGCTCGGCATCCGGGACAGCGCCCGGGGAGCTGTTTTTT. The full variable domain, with the rest looked up from reference TRBV28 and TRBJ2-2, is DVKVTQSSRYLVKRTGEKVFLECVQDMDHENMFWYRQDPGLGLRLIYFSYDVKMKEKGDIPEGYSVSREKKERFSLILESASTNQTSMYLCASSSASGTAPGELFFGEGSRLTVL.

V gene TRBV6-5 combines with J gene TRBJ1-6; 10 bases align to TRBD1. The length of the CDR3 is 16 residues. From germline, CDR1 is MNHEY and CDR2 SVGAGI. With V trimmed by 4 bases and J by 10 bases, 10 bases remained unmatched. Here the CDR3 DNA reads TGTGCCAGCAGTTCAAACCGGGACAGGGGCCGATCACCCCTCCACTTT. Protein: CASSSNRDRGRSPLHF.

The chain employs TRBV7-2 and TRBJ2-7; 9 bases line up with TRBD2. Germline CDR1 reads SGHTA; CDR2 reads FQGNSA. J gave up 4 bases and V 4 bases, and 11 bases lay outside the gene matches. This CDR3 contains 16 residues. CDR3 sequence (DNA): TGTGCCAGCAGCTCTACCGGCCTAGCGGGGTTATACGAGCAGTACTTC. Translated, it gives CASSSTGLAGLYEQYF.

This chain links TRBV6-5 with TRBJ2-3; 10 nucleotides match TRBD2. The germline V gene encodes CDR1 MNHEY and CDR2 SVGAGI. This CDR3 has 15 residues. J was trimmed by 0 bases and V by 5 bases; bases with no gene match: 2. CDR3: CASSQTSGSTDTQYF. CDR3 nucleotides: TGTGCCAGCAGTCAGACTAGCGGGAGCACAGATACGCAGTATTTT.

V and J are TRBV7-6 and TRBJ2-7, with 8 positions matching TRBD1. Trimming cost V 5 bases and J 2 bases; bases outside gene matches: 17. In germline, CDR1 is SGHVS, CDR2 FNYEAQ. The CDR3 has 18 residues. The CDR3 DNA reads as TGTGCCAGCAGCCCCTTCCCCGCCGGACAGGGTACTACCTACGAGCAGTACTTC. It yields the protein CASSPFPAGQGTTYEQYF.

The chain links TRBV6-5 to TRBJ2-7; 8 nucleotides line up with TRBD1. V dropped 6 bases and J dropped 2; count of bases not matched to a gene: 6. The CDR3 has 14 amino acids. Germline CDR1 MNHEY, CDR2 SVGAGI. The CDR3 protein is CASSRRTGPYEQYF. The CDR3 bases are TGTGCCAGCAGCCGACGGACAGGGCCCTACGAGCAGTACTTC.

V and J are TRBV11-2 and TRBJ2-7, with D possibly matching TRBD2 (6 bases). Germline values: CDR1 SGHAT, CDR2 FQNNGV. The length of the CDR3 is 15 residues. V lost 4 bases and J lost 3, with 16 bases in between. DNA of the CDR3: TGTGCCAGCAGCTACCCGGCCGGGGGTATCTACGAGCAGTACTTC. This encodes CASSYPAGGIYEQYF.

The chain links TRBV5-8 to TRBJ2-7, with 7 bases aligning to TRBD1. The trim removed 4 bases at V and 0 bases at J, leaving 7 bases unmatched. The V gene's germline CDR1 is SGHTS and CDR2 YDEGEE. The length of the CDR3 is 15 residues. Here the CDR3 DNA reads TGTGCCAGCAGCCTGACAGGGACCCACTCCTACGAGCAGTACTTC. Translation: CASSLTGTHSYEQYF. The variable domain in full, completed from reference TRBV5-8 and TRBJ2-7, reads EAGVTQSPTHLIKTRGQQATLRCSPISGHTSVYWYQQALGLGLQFLLWYDEGEERNRGNFPPRFSGRQFPNYSSELNVNALELEDSALYLCASSLTGTHSYEQYFGPGTRLTVT.

V is TRBV28 and J is TRBJ1-6; unclear D gene. The CDR3 has 14 amino acids. V was trimmed by 2 bases and J by 6 bases, leaving 8 bases between them. Germline V lookup: CDR1 MDHEN, CDR2 SYDVKM. The CDR3 protein is CASSLGPLNSPLHF. For the CDR3, the DNA is TGTGCCAGCAGTTTAGGGCCGCTTAATTCACCCCTCCACTTT.

The chain employs TRBV7-6 and TRBJ2-7; 11 nucleotides match TRBD1. Germline trimming cut 5 bases from V and 5 bases from J; bases unmatched to any gene: 8. CDR3 length: 15 amino acids. Germline CDR1 and CDR2: SGHVS and FNYEAQ. CDR3 nucleotide sequence: TGTGCCAGCAGCACCGGGACAGGGGGATTGGACGAGCAGTACTTC. The encoded protein is CASSTGTGGLDEQYF.

This clone was seen only once. The rearrangement joins TRBV19 to TRBJ2-7; 7 bases map to TRBD2. Germline V lookup: CDR1 LNHDA, CDR2 SQIVND (reference sequence). J was trimmed by 3 bases and V by 1 base; bases with no gene match: 12. This CDR3 has 17 residues. For the CDR3, the DNA is TGTGCCAGTAGTATAGTGGAGCGGCAGGCGGGGGTCTACGAGCAGTACTTC. It encodes CASSIVERQAGVYEQYF.

The rearrangement uses TRBV7-9 and TRBJ2-5; tentatively, D is TRBD1 (6 bases). The CDR3 is 16 residues long. Trimming took off 5 bases at V and 5 bases at J, with 21 bases between the two ends. Germline CDR1 and CDR2: SEHNR and FQNEAQ (reference sequence). The CDR3 bases are TGTGCCAGCAGCCCCCATGGAAGGGGGTTATATGAGACCCAGTACTTC. Its translation: CASSPHGRGLYETQYF.

The chain uses TRBV5-1 and TRBJ2-7; 8 bases line up with TRBD2. Trimming cost V 4 bases and J 0 bases; bases outside gene matches: 6. CDR1 is SGHRS and CDR2 is YFSETQ in the germline V gene. This CDR3 spans 15 amino acids. As DNA, the CDR3 is TGCGCCAGCAGCAGAACCGGGACTAGCTCCTACGAGCAGTACTTC. Its protein product is CASSRTGTSSYEQYF. Combining the CDR3 with reference TRBV5-1 and TRBJ2-7 gives the whole variable domain KAGVTQTPRYLIKTRGQQVTLSCSPISGHRSVSWYQQTPGQGLQFLFEYFSETQRNKGNFPGRFSGRQFSNSRSEMNVSTLELGDSALYLCASSRTGTSSYEQYFGPGTRLTVT.

J is TRBJ1-2 and V is TRBV11-1; no clear D. CDR1 SGHAT and CDR2 FQDESV come from the germline V gene (reference sequence). This CDR3 has 13 residues. V gave up 5 bases and J gave up 4 bases, with 11 bases separating them. CDR3 in DNA: TGTGCCAGCAGCCCCGGCGGAGCCTATGGCTACACCTTC. Encoded protein: CASSPGGAYGYTF.

The genes are TRBV11-1 and TRBJ2-3; D remains ambiguous. Trimming pared 6 bases from V and 1 base from J, leaving 17 bases between. Germline CDR1 and CDR2: SGHAT and FQDESV (reference sequence). The CDR3 totals 16 residues. CDR3 loop: CASRTRGVFGTDTQYF. CDR3 coding DNA: TGTGCCAGCAGGACCCGAGGAGTTTTCGGCACAGATACGCAGTATTTT.

The chain links TRBV5-8 to TRBJ2-7; TRBD1 agrees at 11 bases. With 3 bases clipped from V and 6 bases from J, the junction kept 8 bases outside the gene matches. The CDR3 is 15 residues long. Germline CDR1 and CDR2: SGHTS and YDEGEE. CDR3 sequence: CASSWGRTGGSEQYF. CDR3 in DNA: TGTGCCAGCAGCTGGGGGCGGACAGGGGGCAGCGAGCAGTACTTC.

V and J are TRBV27 and TRBJ1-5; no reliable D call. Trimming shortened V by 8 bases and J by 5 bases, and 13 bases separated the two germline ends. The CDR3 extends over 13 amino acids. Germline V lookup: CDR1 MNHEY, CDR2 SMNVEV (reference sequence). In nucleotides, the CDR3 is TGTGCCAGCGGACTCCAAGGCGATCAGCCCCAGCATTTT. Encoded protein: CASGLQGDQPQHF.

This clone was seen once. The V and J genes are TRBV5-1 and TRBJ1-1, with a possible D match to TRBD1 (5 bases). This CDR3 has 15 amino acids. V gave up 1 base and J gave up 4 bases, with 14 bases separating them. Germline CDR1 and CDR2: SGHRS and YFSETQ. This chain's CDR3 is CASSLRGGDSTEAFF. The CDR3 bases are TGCGCCAGCAGCTTGCGGGGAGGTGACAGCACTGAAGCTTTCTTT.

V usage is TRBV7-8 and J usage is TRBJ1-5; D remains ambiguous. Germline V lookup: CDR1 SGHVS, CDR2 FQNEAQ. The V gene lost 1 base and the J gene lost 7 bases, with 11 bases spanning the gap. The CDR3 extends over 14 amino acids. The chain's CDR3 is CASSLGTAGQPQHF. The CDR3 DNA is TGTGCCAGCAGCTTAGGGACGGCGGGACAGCCCCAGCATTTT.

The chain couples TRBV7-9 to TRBJ2-6, with 7 bases fitting TRBD2. The germline V gene has CDR1 SEHNR and CDR2 FQNEAQ (reference sequence). V dropped 3 bases and J dropped 2; count of bases not matched to a gene: 1. The CDR3 covers 15 residues. CDR3 sequence (DNA): TGTGCCAGCAGCTTGGGAGGGGCTGGGGCCAACGTCCTGACTTTC. Translating it yields CASSLGGAGANVLTF. Using reference TRBV7-9 and TRBJ2-6 for the parts outside the CDR3, the full variable domain is DTGVSQNPRHKITKRGQNVTFRCDPISEHNRLYWYRQTLGQGPEFLTYFQNEAQLEKSRLLSDRFSAERPKGSFSTLEIQRTEQGDSAMYLCASSLGGAGANVLTFGAGSRLTVL.

The chain's CDR3 is CASSRRGGESETQYF. The CDR3, as DNA: TGCGCCAGCAGTCGTCGTGGGGGCGAATCAGAGACCCAGTACTTC. The rearrangement joins TRBV5-1 to TRBJ2-5; possible D gene TRBD1, 6 bases. CDR3 length: 15 residues. The germline V gene has CDR1 SGHRS and CDR2 YFSETQ. V was pared by 5 bases and J by 4 bases, with 18 bases between.

The chain has TRBV7-2 and TRBJ2-1; D gene ambiguous. Germline CDR1 reads SGHTA; CDR2 reads FQGNSA. The CDR3 is made up of 14 amino acids. Trimming left V 5 bases short and J 7 bases short, with 15 bases between. As DNA, the CDR3 is TGTGCCAGCAGCCCCCACCCGAGGTATAATGAGCAGTTCTTC. It yields the protein CASSPHPRYNEQFF.

This chain joins TRBV30 and TRBJ1-2, with 12 bases matching TRBD1. Per germline, CDR1 GTSNPN and CDR2 SVGIG (reference sequence). Unmatched junction bases numbered 8, after V lost 4 bases and J lost 8 bases. The CDR3 spans 14 residues. The CDR3 DNA reads TGTGCCTGGACCCGGGGACAGGGGGCAGGCGGCTACACCTTC. The encoded protein is CAWTRGQGAGGYTF.

This chain connects TRBV30 to TRBJ2-5; no clear D gene. Trimming removed 2 bases at V and 4 bases at J, with 2 bases between. The CDR3 loop spans 10 amino acids. The germline V gene has CDR1 GTSNPN and CDR2 SVGIG (reference sequence). The CDR3 DNA sequence: TGTGCCTGGAGTCTAGAGACCCAGTACTTC. It is translated as CAWSLETQYF.

This clone was seen a few times. V and J are TRBV7-3 and TRBJ2-6, with D perhaps matching TRBD1 (6 bases). V was trimmed by 2 bases and J by 4 bases, leaving 12 bases between them. From germline, CDR1 is SGHTA and CDR2 FQGTGA. The length of the CDR3 is 16 residues. The CDR3 loop is CASSLPGAGGANVLTF. In DNA, the CDR3 is TGTGCCAGCAGCTTACCAGGGGCCGGGGGGGCCAACGTCCTGACTTTC.

This clone was seen just once. This chain uses TRBV28 with TRBJ1-1; weak D call: TRBD1 (5 bases). The CDR3 length is 19 residues. V was trimmed by 8 bases and J by 4 bases, leaving 32 bases between them. CDR1 is MDHEN and CDR2 is SYDVKM in the germline V gene. CDR3 residues: CASPQFRVGSRVRGTEAFF. The CDR3 DNA sequence: TGTGCCAGCCCGCAGTTTAGGGTTGGGTCTAGGGTTAGGGGCACTGAAGCTTTCTTT.